What follows are 27 T cell receptor beta chains derived from one specimen sequenced in a study of CXCR3-negative and CXCR3-positive naive CD8 T cells. The study made its TRB cDNA libraries by 5' RACE, adding UMI labels. TCRdb re-called the 5' RACE reads; one entry per CDR3 protein, DNA not given. This listing includes approximately 70,000 distinct CDR3 sequences. The sequenced material came from naive CXCR3- CD8+ T cells from blood. Subset of the sample: CD45RO-CCR7+CD27+CD95- naive CD8+ T cells lacking CXCR3 (TNR3-). The source of these receptors is a human donor in good health. Some clones in this sample may be carry-over from other donors' samples.

The chain recombines TRBV5-4 with TRBJ1-2; the TCRdb call, TRBD1, lacks DNA for checking. This CDR3 spans 13 amino acids. Germline V CDR1 and CDR2: SGHNT, YYREEE (reference sequence). CDR3 amino acids: CASSPGGGYGYTF. The full variable domain, in which reference TRBV5-4 and TRBJ1-2 provide the parts outside the CDR3, is ETGVTQSPTHLIKTRGQQVTLRCSSQSGHNTVSWYQQALGQGPQFIFQYYREEENGRGNFPPRFSGLQFPNYSSELNVNALELDDSALYLCASSPGGGYGYTFGSGTRLTVV.

The rearrangement links TRBV20-1 to TRBJ2-1; no DNA is available, so the TRBD1 call from TCRdb remains unchecked. This CDR3 spans 16 amino acids. The germline V gene has CDR1 DFQATT and CDR2 SNEGSKA (reference sequence). The CDR3 here is CSARAPPGQGFNEQFF.

The chain is built from TRBV7-3 and TRBJ2-1; TCRdb gives TRBD1 as the D gene, but with no DNA this cannot be confirmed. CDR1 SGHTA and CDR2 FQGTGA come from the germline V gene. The CDR3 sequence is 13 residues long. CDR3 region: CASSLTEGVKQFF.

The chain employs TRBV29-1 and TRBJ2-7; TCRdb selects TRBD2, and the lack of DNA leaves this call unchecked. CDR1 is SQVTM, CDR2 ANQGSEA, per germline. The CDR3 contains 17 residues. Here the CDR3 reads CSVTLPRLAGGLYEQYF.

This rearrangement joins TRBV12-3 or TRBV12-4 to TRBJ1-5. The CDR3 length is 12 residues. The CDR3 region is CASSFPQQPQHF.

The genes are TRBV10-3 and TRBJ1-5; without DNA, the TCRdb call of TRBD1 cannot be checked. CDR1 and CDR2 (germline): ENHRY, SYGVKD. This CDR3 has 16 amino acids. The CDR3 is CAISESGQGSNQPQHF.

This chain uses TRBV4-3 with TRBJ2-7; TCRdb designates TRBD1, a call that cannot be tested without DNA. The CDR3 has 14 amino acids. The germline V gene has CDR1 LGHNA and CDR2 YSLEER. The chain's CDR3 is CASSHLRETYEQYF.

V is TRBV29-1 and J is TRBJ2-1. Per germline, CDR1 SQVTM and CDR2 ANQGSEA. The CDR3 has 13 amino acids. The CDR3 here is CSVERAAYNEQFF.

The rearrangement joins TRBV7-6 to TRBJ2-5; TCRdb's assignment of TRBD1 cannot be checked, as there is no DNA. This CDR3 region has 16 residues. Germline-derived CDR1 and CDR2 are SGHVS and FNYEAQ. CDR3 residues: CASSPQRLWAGETQYF.

V is TRBV6-5 and J is TRBJ2-7. The germline V gene has CDR1 MNHEY and CDR2 SVGAGI. This CDR3 contains 15 residues. The CDR3 sequence is CASSYSTGGVYEQYF.

The CDR3 reads CATSRYRAGNEQFF. The rearrangement links TRBV15 to TRBJ2-1; TCRdb indicates TRBD1, and absent DNA this call remains unverified. There are 14 residues in the CDR3. The germline V gene has CDR1 LNHNV and CDR2 YYDKDF (reference sequence).

This sequence joins TRBV5-1 and TRBJ2-3; absent DNA, TCRdb's TRBD1 call cannot be checked. Germline CDR1 and CDR2: SGHRS and YFSETQ. The CDR3 sequence is 16 residues long. CDR3 sequence reads: CASSLDPGALSDTQYF.

CDR3 residues: CASSARATYEQYF. The chain is built from TRBV7-9 and TRBJ2-7; TCRdb lists TRBD1, though no DNA is available to test this call. The CDR3 extends over 13 amino acids. Germline lookup yields CDR1 SEHNR and CDR2 FQNEAQ (reference sequence).

This sequence joins TRBV29-1 and TRBJ2-7; no DNA is available, so the TRBD2 call from TCRdb remains unchecked. Per the germline V gene, CDR1 is SQVTM and CDR2 is ANQGSEA. The CDR3 extends over 15 amino acids. The CDR3 spells CSVEPLAGGAYEQYF.

This sequence joins TRBV7-6 and TRBJ2-7; TCRdb's D call of TRBD1 is untestable without DNA. CDR3 length equals 15 residues. Germline assignment: CDR1 SGHVS and CDR2 FNYEAQ. CDR3 residues: CASSLSAGGVNEQYF.

The chain has TRBV7-9 and TRBJ2-7; the TCRdb D gene call, TRBD1, has no DNA to confirm it. The CDR3 totals 12 residues. Germline-derived CDR1 and CDR2 are SEHNR and FQNEAQ (reference sequence). The CDR3 region is CEIRQGAHEQYF.

The genes are TRBV28 and TRBJ1-2; TCRdb indicates TRBD1, and absent DNA this call remains unverified. The germline gives CDR1 MDHEN, CDR2 SYDVKM. This CDR3 is 14 amino acids long. The CDR3 spells CASSFRQGVYGYTF.

The rearrangement links TRBV27 to TRBJ2-1; with no DNA, the TCRdb D assignment of TRBD1 cannot be verified. Germline CDR1 and CDR2: MNHEY and SMNVEV (reference sequence). The CDR3 covers 17 residues. The CDR3 spells CASSPSATGASYNEQFF.

The chain uses TRBV25-1 and TRBJ2-1. The CDR3 runs 13 residues. Germline assignment: CDR1 MGHDK and CDR2 SYGVNS. CDR3 loop: CASSEFSVNEQFF.

The chain recombines TRBV5-1 with TRBJ2-1; no DNA is available, so the TRBD2 call from TCRdb remains unchecked. In germline, CDR1 is SGHRS, CDR2 YFSETQ. The CDR3 is 12 amino acids. CDR3 protein: CASSLAGEEQFF.

The rearrangement joins TRBV29-1 to TRBJ1-2; absent DNA, TCRdb's TRBD1 call cannot be checked. Germline-derived CDR1 and CDR2 are SQVTM and ANQGSEA. This CDR3 region has 15 residues. CDR3 residues: CSVPNRGGEDYGYTF.

The rearrangement joins TRBV29-1 to TRBJ2-7; TCRdb's D gene call, TRBD1, goes unchecked for lack of DNA. This CDR3 contains 11 residues. Germline values: CDR1 SQVTM, CDR2 ANQGSEA. CDR3 loop: CSVEEGPVRYF.

The V and J genes are TRBV9 and TRBJ1-2. This CDR3 contains 16 residues. Germline assignment: CDR1 SGDLS and CDR2 YYNGEE. Here the CDR3 reads CASGETPDVTNYGYTF.

V gene TRBV7-8 combines with J gene TRBJ2-7; TCRdb selects TRBD1, and the lack of DNA leaves this call unchecked. The CDR3 contains 14 residues. The germline gives CDR1 SGHVS, CDR2 FQNEAQ. The CDR3 protein is CASSLAGQSYEQYF.

This chain's CDR3 is CASSLAVGEQFF. V is TRBV7-9 and J is TRBJ2-1. The CDR3 has 12 amino acids. Germline V gene lookup returns CDR1 SEHNR and CDR2 FQNEAQ (reference sequence).

The chain joins TRBV5-3 to TRBJ2-1; TCRdb's D call, TRBD2, is unchecked because there is no DNA. TRBV5-3 is recorded as an ORF, its role being uncertain. CDR3 length: 22 amino acids. The CDR3: CAGARQKEMDCGPASSYNEQFF.

V and J are TRBV6-1 and TRBJ1-2; TCRdb picks TRBD1, but there is no DNA to check that call. The CDR3 consists of 13 residues. Germline-derived CDR1 and CDR2 are MNHNS and SASEGT. CDR3 protein: CASSVGTLDGYTF.